This TCR beta chain was sequenced for a study of CD8+ T cells in alopecia areata. Study-level points and caveats: The study also sequences resident alphabeta T cells of normal skin in scalp samples.

Details on this clone: The antigen is not known.

Extraction and reverse transcription of RNA yielded cDNA as the sequencing template. Assay: immunoSEQ multiplex PCR; the TCRdb copy retains only in-frame clones and omits some. The data show tens of thousands of clones, less than 70% seen once. Treatment described: oral pan-JAK inhibitor, 5-10 mg twice daily. Alopecia areata patients provided lesional scalp punch biopsies and peripheral blood. Cell sorting was applied to PBMCs, and CD4+ and CD8+ T cells were collected. V gave up 5 bases and J gave up 2 bases; unmatched junction bases: 3. Germline CDR1 and CDR2: GTSNPN and SVGIG (reference sequence). The CDR3 is made up of 13 amino acids.

Source: CD8+ T cells sorted from blood, taken at week 4, from a patient treated with tofacitinib. The chain has TRBV30 and TRBJ2-1; TRBD2 matches 7 bases. The TCR sequence derives from a human donor with alopecia areata. The CDR3: CAWASGAYNEQFF. The CDR3 coding sequence is TGTGCCTGGGCCAGCGGGGCCTACAATGAGCAGTTCTTC.